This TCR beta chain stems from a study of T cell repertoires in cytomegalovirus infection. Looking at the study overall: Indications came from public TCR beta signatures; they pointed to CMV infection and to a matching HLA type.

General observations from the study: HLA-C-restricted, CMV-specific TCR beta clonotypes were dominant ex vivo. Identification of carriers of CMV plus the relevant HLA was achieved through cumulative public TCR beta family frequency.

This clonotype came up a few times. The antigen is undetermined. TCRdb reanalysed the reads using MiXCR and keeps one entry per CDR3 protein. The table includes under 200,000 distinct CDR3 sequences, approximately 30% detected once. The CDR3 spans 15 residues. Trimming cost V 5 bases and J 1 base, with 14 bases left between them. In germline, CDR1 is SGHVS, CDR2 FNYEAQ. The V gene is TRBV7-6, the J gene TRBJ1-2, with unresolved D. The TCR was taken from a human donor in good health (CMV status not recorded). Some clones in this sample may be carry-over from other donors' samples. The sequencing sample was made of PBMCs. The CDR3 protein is CASSPRTHLNYGYTF. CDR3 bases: TGTGCCAGCAGCCCCAGGACCCACCTTAACTATGGCTACACCTTC.